This entry describes one T cell receptor (beta chain). The data were obtained in a study of CD8+CD57+ T cells in acquired aplastic anemia. Patients sequenced had flow cytometry evidence of CD8+CD57+ cell expansion. Therapy had not been given to patients before blood sampling. Trimming stripped 6 bases from V and 6 bases from J, with 15 bases between. The germline CDR1 and CDR2 sequences are MNHEY and SVGEGT. There are 14 residues in the CDR3. Genomic DNA, serving as template, underwent TCR beta VDJ and CDR3 profiling. TCRdb re-called the reads with MiXCR, one entry per CDR3 protein. This repertoire shows about 120,000 distinct CDR3 sequences, approximately 61% found once; its top ten account for roughly 29%.

This receptor was obtained from a human donor with aplastic anemia. Sequencing used sorted CD4+, CD8+, or CD8+CD57+ T cells (not recorded which) from PBMCs. This chain links TRBV6-2 or TRBV6-3 with TRBJ1-5; D is ambiguous. Here the CDR3 DNA reads TGTGCCAGCAGGGACCCCACGGGTGGTCAGCCCCAGCATTTT. Translation gives CASRDPTGGQPQHF.